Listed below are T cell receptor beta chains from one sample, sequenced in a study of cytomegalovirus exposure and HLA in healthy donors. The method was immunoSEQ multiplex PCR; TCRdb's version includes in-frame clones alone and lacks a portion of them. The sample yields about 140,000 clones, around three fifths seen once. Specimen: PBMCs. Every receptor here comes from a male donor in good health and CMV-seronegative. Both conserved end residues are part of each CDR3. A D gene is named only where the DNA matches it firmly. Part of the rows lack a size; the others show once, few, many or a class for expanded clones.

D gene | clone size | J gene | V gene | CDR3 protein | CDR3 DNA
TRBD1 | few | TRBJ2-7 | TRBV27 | CASSFGQGAIPEQYF | TGTGCCAGCAGTTTTGGTCAGGGGGCAATCCCCGAGCAGTACTTC
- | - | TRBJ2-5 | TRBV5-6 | CASSPQGLRETQYF | TGTGCCAGCAGCCCCCAGGGGCTGCGAGAGACCCAGTACTTC
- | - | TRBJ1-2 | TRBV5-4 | CASRVGRANYGYTF | TGTGCCAGCAGGGTGGGCAGGGCGAACTATGGCTACACCTTC
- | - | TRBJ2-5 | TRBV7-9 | CASSFGMGRETQYF | TGTGCCAGCAGCTTTGGGATGGGGCGGGAGACCCAGTACTTC
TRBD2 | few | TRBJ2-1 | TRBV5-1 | CASETSGGNSYNEQFF | TGCGCCAGCGAAACTAGCGGGGGTAACTCCTACAATGAGCAGTTCTTC
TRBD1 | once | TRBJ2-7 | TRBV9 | CASSPQGTGVDEQYF | TGTGCCAGCAGCCCCCAAGGGACAGGGGTCGACGAGCAGTACTTC
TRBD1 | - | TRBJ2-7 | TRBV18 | CASSPRFGTGDSYEQYF | TGTGCCAGCTCACCACGATTTGGGACAGGGGACTCCTACGAGCAGTACTTC
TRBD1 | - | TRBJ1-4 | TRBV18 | CASSPGTGAGKLFF | TGTGCCAGCTCACCAGGGACAGGGGCCGGAAAACTGTTTTTT
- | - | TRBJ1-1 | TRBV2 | CASSEGNRVLNTEAFF | TGTGCCAGCAGTGAAGGAAACAGGGTTCTGAACACTGAAGCTTTCTTT
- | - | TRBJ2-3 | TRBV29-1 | CSVVRSGQYF | TGCAGCGTTGTTCGCAGTGGGCAGTATTTT
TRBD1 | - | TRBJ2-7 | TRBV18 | CASSRGQGPDEQYF | TGTGCCAGCTCACGTGGACAGGGTCCGGACGAGCAGTACTTC
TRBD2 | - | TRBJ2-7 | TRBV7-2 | CASSLAGTSGAYEQYF | TGTGCCAGCAGCTTAGCCGGGACTAGCGGGGCCTACGAGCAGTACTTC
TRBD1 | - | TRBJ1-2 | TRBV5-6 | CASSWGQGINGYTF | TGTGCCAGCAGCTGGGGACAGGGTATCAATGGCTACACCTTC
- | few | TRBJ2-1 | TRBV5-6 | CASSLGGVGSYNEQFF | TGTGCCAGCAGCTTGGGGGGGGTGGGCTCCTACAATGAGCAGTTCTTC
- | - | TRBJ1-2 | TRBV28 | CASSPLDLGGRYYGYTF | TGTGCCAGCAGTCCCCTCGATTTGGGGGGACGTTACTATGGCTACACCTTC
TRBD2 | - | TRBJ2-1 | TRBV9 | CASSPSGGVRDEQFF | TGTGCCAGCAGCCCCTCGGGGGGGGTGAGGGATGAGCAGTTCTTC
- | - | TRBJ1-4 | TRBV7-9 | CASSLESGGKLFF | TGTGCCAGCAGCTTAGAGTCGGGAGGAAAACTGTTTTTT
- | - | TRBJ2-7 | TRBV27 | CASSLQGRYEQYF | TGTGCCAGCAGTTTACAGGGTCGCTACGAGCAGTACTTC
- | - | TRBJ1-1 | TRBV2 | CASIRGSEAFF | TGTGCCAGCATTCGAGGATCTGAAGCTTTCTTT
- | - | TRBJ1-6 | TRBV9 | CASSGDRKDNSPLHF | TGTGCCAGCAGCGGAGACAGGAAAGATAATTCACCCCTCCACTTT
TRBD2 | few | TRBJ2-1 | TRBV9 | CASSVAPLASGGGNEQFF | TGTGCCAGCAGCGTAGCCCCATTGGCTAGCGGGGGGGGTAATGAGCAGTTCTTC
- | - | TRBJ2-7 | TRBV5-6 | CASSLDREQYF | TGTGCCAGCAGCTTGGATCGCGAGCAGTACTTC
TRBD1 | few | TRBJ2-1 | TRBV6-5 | CASSYSRTGFYNEQFF | TGTGCCAGCAGTTACTCGCGGACAGGGTTTTACAATGAGCAGTTCTTC
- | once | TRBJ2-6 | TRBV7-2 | CASSLAGLISGANVLTF | TGTGCCAGCAGCTTAGCGGGACTTATCTCTGGGGCCAACGTCCTGACTTTC
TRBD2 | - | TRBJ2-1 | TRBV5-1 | CASSSLAGGLRIYNEQFF | TGCGCCAGCAGCTCACTAGCGGGGGGTTTAAGGATCTACAATGAGCAGTTCTTC
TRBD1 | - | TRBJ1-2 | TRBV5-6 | CASSDGTGVIDYGYTF | TGTGCCAGCAGCGACGGGACAGGGGTTATCGACTATGGCTACACCTTC
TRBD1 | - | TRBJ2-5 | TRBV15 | CATSRGTGGFGETQYF | TGTGCCACCAGCAGGGGGACAGGGGGCTTCGGAGAGACCCAGTACTTC
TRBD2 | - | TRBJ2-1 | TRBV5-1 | CASSVGLAGGLFEQFF | TGCGCCAGCAGCGTGGGACTCGCGGGGGGGCTATTTGAGCAGTTCTTC
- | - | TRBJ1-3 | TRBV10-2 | CASSEGASGNTIYF | TGCGCCAGCAGTGAAGGGGCCTCTGGAAACACCATATATTTT
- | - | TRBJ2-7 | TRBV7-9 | CASSLAGQGPYEQYF | TGTGCCAGCAGCTTAGCGGGGCAGGGGCCCTACGAGCAGTACTTC
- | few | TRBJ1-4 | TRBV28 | CASSLTRLRTNEKLFF | TGTGCCAGCAGTTTAACCCGCCTGCGGACTAATGAAAAACTGTTTTTT
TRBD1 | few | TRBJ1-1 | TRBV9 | CASKPGTGDTEAFF | TGTGCCAGCAAACCGGGGACAGGGGACACTGAAGCTTTCTTT
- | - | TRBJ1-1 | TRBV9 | CASSSQMNTEAFF | TGTGCCAGCAGCTCCCAGATGAACACTGAAGCTTTCTTT
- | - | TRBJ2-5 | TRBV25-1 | CASSGGGRGQETQYF | TGTGCCAGCAGTGGAGGAGGGCGAGGGCAAGAGACCCAGTACTTC
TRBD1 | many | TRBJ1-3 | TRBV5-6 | CASSLWGQGVSGNTIYF | TGTGCCAGCAGCTTATGGGGACAGGGGGTCTCTGGAAACACCATATATTTT
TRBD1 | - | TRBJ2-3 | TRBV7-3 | CASSFARTGFGDTQYF | TGTGCCAGCAGCTTTGCCCGGACAGGGTTTGGAGATACGCAGTATTTT
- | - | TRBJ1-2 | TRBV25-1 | CASSEAGRYGYTF | TGTGCCAGCAGTGAAGCAGGGAGGTATGGCTACACCTTC
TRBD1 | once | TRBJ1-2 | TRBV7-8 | CASSQTVPGQGAGYTF | TGTGCCAGCAGCCAAACAGTACCGGGACAGGGTGCCGGCTACACCTTC
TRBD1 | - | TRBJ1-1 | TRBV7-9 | CASSGTGTADEAFF | TGTGCCAGCAGCGGGACTGGGACAGCCGATGAAGCTTTCTTT
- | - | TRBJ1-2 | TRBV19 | CASSINGILSGYTF | TGTGCCAGTAGTATCAATGGCATCCTCTCTGGCTACACCTTC
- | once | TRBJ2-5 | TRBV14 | CASSQDRVAAETQYF | TGTGCCAGCAGCCAAGACAGGGTTGCGGCAGAGACCCAGTACTTC
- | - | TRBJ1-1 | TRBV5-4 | CASSRGVEVNTEAFF | TGTGCCAGCAGCCGCGGTGTAGAAGTGAACACTGAAGCTTTCTTT
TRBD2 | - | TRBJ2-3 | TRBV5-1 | CASSSGWLAGGITDTQYF | TGCGCCAGCAGCTCTGGTTGGCTAGCGGGGGGGATCACAGATACGCAGTATTTT
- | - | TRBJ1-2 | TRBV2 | CASTRSYGYTF | TGTGCCAGCACTAGGAGCTATGGCTACACCTTC
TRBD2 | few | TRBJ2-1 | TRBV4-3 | CASSQGDSGTHNEQFF | TGCGCCAGCAGCCAAGGAGATAGCGGGACTCACAATGAGCAGTTCTTC
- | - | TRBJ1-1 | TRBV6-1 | CASRLTGKGTEAFF | TGTGCCAGCAGACTCACAGGGAAGGGCACTGAAGCTTTCTTT
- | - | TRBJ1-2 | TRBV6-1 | CASSRTGPPYGYTF | TGTGCCAGCAGCCGAACAGGGCCCCCCTATGGCTACACCTTC
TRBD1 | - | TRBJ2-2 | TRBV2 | CASSERDRNTGELFF | TGTGCCAGCAGTGAACGGGACAGGAACACCGGGGAGCTGTTTTTT
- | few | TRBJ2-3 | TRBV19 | CASSPTEDTQYF | TGTGCCAGTAGCCCGACAGAGGATACGCAGTATTTT
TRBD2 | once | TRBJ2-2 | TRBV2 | CASNGLAANTGELFF | TGTGCCAGCAACGGACTAGCGGCGAACACCGGGGAGCTGTTTTTT
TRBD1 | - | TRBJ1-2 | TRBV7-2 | CASSLWTGDYGYTF | TGTGCCAGCAGCTTATGGACAGGGGACTATGGCTACACCTTC
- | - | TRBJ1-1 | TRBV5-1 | CASSLQEPRTEAFF | TGCGCCAGCAGCTTACAGGAGCCGCGCACTGAAGCTTTCTTT
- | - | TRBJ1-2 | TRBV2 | CASSGFQAGRLNYGYTF | TGTGCCAGCAGTGGCTTCCAGGCGGGACGCCTAAACTATGGCTACACCTTC